This T cell receptor (beta chain) was sequenced in a study of T cells expressing NK-cell markers. The authors generated TCR beta cDNA through 5'RACE template switching with UMIs. TCRdb reprocessed the 5' RACE reads and keeps a single row for each CDR3 protein, giving no DNA. The sample includes hundreds of thousands of distinct CDR3 sequences. There are 15 residues in the CDR3. The germline gives CDR1 SEHNR, CDR2 FQNEAQ (reference sequence). Sequencing input: blood T cells: a sorted CD56 or NKG2C T cell subset, CD4+ or CD8+ T cells, or bulk PBMC T cells (not recorded which). The receptor was derived from a man aged 18 to 29 in good health. The V gene is TRBV7-9, the J gene TRBJ2-2. The CDR3 here is CASSSQESGTGELFF.